This T cell receptor (beta chain) was found in a study of blood T cell repertoires in COVID-19. Background on the study: The origin of the acute and convalescent COVID-19 samples was the United States, Italy and Spain. PBMCs, B-cell-depleted T cells, or T cells provided the cDNA or gDNA that made up the material.

Source study methods: It was from reference gene primer amplification that nucleated cell counts were estimated. The method was immunoSEQ multiplex PCR; TCRdb's version includes in-frame clones alone and lacks a portion of them. The DNA was the basis for D and trimming; V, J and clone size are from that table. The repertoire holds approximately 70,000 clones, with about 91% as singletons. Germline assignment: CDR1 MNHEY and CDR2 SVGEGT. The CDR3 runs 16 residues. The germline V and J ends were trimmed by 5 bases and 0 bases, with 14 bases remaining between them. This clone was counted a few times. This chain links TRBV6-2 or TRBV6-3 with TRBJ1-3; D gene ambiguous. This clonotype was obtained from a woman aged 65 to 85 with acute or convalescent COVID-19. Material for sequencing was peripheral blood. The CDR3 spells CASSPLGAHSGNTIYF. CDR3 nucleotide sequence: TGTGCCAGCAGTCCCCTGGGAGCTCACTCTGGAAACACCATATATTTT.